The T cell receptor beta chain described here comes from a study of shared clonotypes between healthy human individuals (dated by TCRdb to about 2020). In terms of the full investigation: A few men and two women, aged 18 to 49 years, made up the cohort. To estimate repertoire size and how much clonotypes are shared between individuals, the study performed deep sequencing of blood TCR repertoires from a handful of healthy adults. For each donor, CD4 naive and CD4 memory were each run on three plates, CD8 naive on two plates, and CD8 memory on one plate. Between about 0.9 and 10 billion PBMCs per donor were obtained by leukapheresis. Libraries were prepared and TCR repertoires were sequenced by different laboratories using diverse techniques, in order to increase sequencing depth and limit assay-specific biases.

TCR CDR3 regions were amplified from genomic DNA by multiplex PCR using the deep immunoSEQ assay. For each cell subset, the extracted genomic DNA was distributed evenly across all wells of several immunoSEQ 96-well plates, and each plate served as one replicate. For sorted subsets, roughly 200 ng of genomic DNA, equivalent to around 31,000 T cell genomes, went into each replicate PCR. The purified libraries were quantified using a Qubit 3.0 fluorometer, sized with a Bioanalyzer 2100, and then quantified again using the KAPA Library Quantification kit. Every immunoSEQ 96-well plate was sequenced on a dedicated single-read 150-cycle Illumina NextSeq 550 flow cell. Concerning the study's data processing: Because the immunoSEQ output included only junctional sequences and no quality scores, the filtering could not be the same as the filtering used for full-length reads. Sequences were annotated with PyIR, a Python wrapper for IgBLAST v1.9, and V/J genes and CDR3 were assigned using IMGT germline references. Any read was removed if the V/J assignment was weak (E-value above 1e-6), the CDR3 was missing, or the read contained stop codons, out-of-frame junctions, or ambiguous translated residues. A V3J clonotype was defined by an identical inferred V gene, J gene, and CDR3 amino acid sequence. The percentage overlap between two repertoires was calculated by dividing the number of shared unique clonotypes by the size of the smaller repertoire. Repertoire richness was assessed with RTK rarefaction, the Chao1 estimator, and Recon v2.1 estimates of unobserved clonotypes. For all TCRbeta clonotypes obtained by the gDNA method from several donors, generation probabilities were computed with OLGA. The immuneACCESS repertoire file appears here via TCRdb, limited to in-frame rearrangements. These files lack a portion of the clones; in checked studies, under half of the deficit traces to unresolved V genes, and the cause of the others is not known. D and trimming were read from the DNA, whereas the V and J calls and clone size are those reported in that table. This sample lists 550,000 to 650,000 clones; approximately 96% were detected once. Together, the top ten hold about 0.12% of the sample.

CDR1 MNHEY and CDR2 SMNVEV were looked up in the germline V gene (reference sequence). The trim is 3 bases for V and 2 bases for J, with a gap of 11 bases between the germline ends. The CDR3, from cysteine to phenylalanine, totals 14 residues. Only the CDR3 region is kept as DNA, spanning 42 bases read in frame from base 1. Results and caveats for the whole study, not just this receptor: Estimated clonotype richness was generally larger for naive than for memory subsets. Incomplete sequencing was indicated by rarefaction of sorted-subset datasets, despite the large sequencing depth. Sampling was restricted to blood, and TCR repertoires in tissue are likely to differ from TCR repertoires in blood. The genetic and exposure-history diversity represented was limited by the small number of donors. Pairwise subsampling led to the expectation that sequencing depth would affect the degree of clonotype sharing among donors. Higher generation probabilities were observed for clonotypes shared by all four sorted-subset donors than for non-shared clonotypes. When several donors were compared, the shared fraction of clonotypes was around 5% for naive CD4, roughly 3.4% for naive CD8, roughly 2.5% for memory CD4, and approximately 0.4% for memory CD8.

CD8 naive samples consisted of CD45RO-negative cells that were positively selected for CCR7, yielding a CD45RA+CCR7+ population without TemRA cells. Healthy HIV-negative adults with no recently reported acute infections or vaccinations were included as donors. Every donor was a Caucasian adult living in Nashville, Tennessee, USA. After blood collection by leukapheresis, PBMCs were isolated using Ficoll-Histopaque density gradient centrifugation and then cryopreserved in the vapor phase of liquid nitrogen. Analytical flow cytometry was used to check the purity and quantity of each magnetically sorted T cell population. Each sorted fraction had its genomic DNA isolated and then quantified by UV absorbance on a Nanodrop 2000c. Details on this clone: Its specific antigen is unknown. No base qualities exist here, and no much larger clone lies one base off it. Other DNA variants within this sample encode the same CDR3.

The sequencing sample was made of naive CD8+ T cells sorted from blood. The meaning of the sample's cell subset or site label: CD45RA+CCR7+. The V gene is TRBV27 and the J gene is TRBJ2-7; TRBD2 is possibly the D segment (6 matching bases). This TCR derives from a woman aged 25 to 45 in good health. The CDR3 protein: CASSLVGGAYEQYF. The DNA sequence is given as TGTGCCAGCAGTTTGGTAGGCGGGGCCTACGAGCAGTACTTC.